Listed below are T cell receptor beta chains from one sample, sequenced in a study of blood T cell repertoires in COVID-19. Repertoires were generated with immunoSEQ multiplex PCR, while TCRdb's copy carries only in-frame clones and drops some. The sample holds 130,000 to 150,000 clones; approximately 84% are singletons and the top ten take approximately 5%. Specimen: peripheral blood. These receptors all come from a human donor in a cohort sampled during active COVID-19. CDR3s include the opening cysteine and the closing phenylalanine or tryptophan. Each record gives: V gene, J gene, clone size, D gene, CDR3 DNA, CDR3 protein. A D gene is named only where the DNA matches it firmly. Some rows have no size entry. The others give once, few or many, or a class for an expanded clone.

v_call: TRBV27; j_call: TRBJ2-1; clone_size: NA; d_call: TRBD2; cdr3_nt: TGTGCCAGCTGCCCGGGGGGTTCCTACAATGAGCAGTTCTTC; cdr3_aa: CASCPGGSYNEQFF
v_call: TRBV28; j_call: TRBJ2-5; clone_size: once; d_call: TRBD2; cdr3_nt: TGTGCCAGCAGTTTACCACTAGCGGAGAAGACCCAGTACTTC; cdr3_aa: CASSLPLAEKTQYF
v_call: TRBV19; j_call: TRBJ1-5; clone_size: NA; d_call: NA; cdr3_nt: TGTGCCAGTAAGAAAAACAGTATGAAGCCCCAGCATTTT; cdr3_aa: CASKKNSMKPQHF
v_call: TRBV3-1/TRBV3-2; j_call: TRBJ1-3; clone_size: NA; d_call: NA; cdr3_nt: TGTGCCAGCAGCCAAGACTCTAGGGGCTTCTCTGGAAACACCATATATTTT; cdr3_aa: CASSQDSRGFSGNTIYF
v_call: TRBV7-9; j_call: TRBJ1-5; clone_size: NA; d_call: TRBD1; cdr3_nt: TGTGCCAGCAGCCCAGGACAGGGTGGTCAGCCCCAGCATTTT; cdr3_aa: CASSPGQGGQPQHF
v_call: TRBV7-2; j_call: TRBJ1-3; clone_size: NA; d_call: NA; cdr3_nt: TGTGCCAGCAGCCTTCAGGTGACCCTGTTCTCTGGAAACACCATATATTTT; cdr3_aa: CASSLQVTLFSGNTIYF
v_call: TRBV6-5; j_call: TRBJ2-3; clone_size: NA; d_call: NA; cdr3_nt: TGTGCCAGCAGTTACAGGACTGCTATTACAGATACGCAGTATTTT; cdr3_aa: CASSYRTAITDTQYF
v_call: TRBV6-6; j_call: TRBJ1-4; clone_size: NA; d_call: TRBD1; cdr3_nt: TGTGCCAGCAGTTACGATCCGGGACAGGGGAGAAAACTGTTTTTT; cdr3_aa: CASSYDPGQGRKLFF
v_call: TRBV7-7; j_call: TRBJ2-2; clone_size: few; d_call: NA; cdr3_nt: TGTGCTAGCAGCTTAGTGCAGGGCATCAACACCGGGGAGCTGTTTTTT; cdr3_aa: CASSLVQGINTGELFF
v_call: TRBV4-1; j_call: TRBJ2-2; clone_size: NA; d_call: NA; cdr3_nt: TGCGCCAGCAGCCAAGTGCAGGGAATCGGGGAGCTGTTTTTT; cdr3_aa: CASSQVQGIGELFF
v_call: TRBV24-1; j_call: TRBJ2-1; clone_size: NA; d_call: TRBD2; cdr3_nt: TGTGCCACCAGTGATGGAACCGGGACTAGGAAATACAATGAGCAGTTCTTC; cdr3_aa: CATSDGTGTRKYNEQFF
v_call: TRBV5-4; j_call: TRBJ2-1; clone_size: NA; d_call: NA; cdr3_nt: TGTGCCAGCAGCTTGGATATGGGAGGTACCTACAATGAGCAGTTCTTC; cdr3_aa: CASSLDMGGTYNEQFF
v_call: TRBV27; j_call: TRBJ1-2; clone_size: NA; d_call: TRBD1; cdr3_nt: TGTGCCAGCAGATCCGGGACAGGGGGCTCCTATGGCTACACCTTC; cdr3_aa: CASRSGTGGSYGYTF
v_call: TRBV30; j_call: TRBJ1-3; clone_size: NA; d_call: NA; cdr3_nt: TGTGCCTGGAGTCCTAAAGGCTCAGGGGACAATAGAAACACCATATATTTT; cdr3_aa: CAWSPKGSGDNRNTIYF
v_call: TRBV16; j_call: TRBJ1-1; clone_size: NA; d_call: NA; cdr3_nt: TGTGCCAGCAGCCCAACAGGGAAGCCTGAAGCTTTCTTT; cdr3_aa: CASSPTGKPEAFF
v_call: TRBV7-3; j_call: TRBJ2-1; clone_size: few; d_call: NA; cdr3_nt: TGTGCCAGCAGCTTAAGCGCGGGGACCTACAATGAGCAGTTCTTC; cdr3_aa: CASSLSAGTYNEQFF
v_call: TRBV7-8; j_call: TRBJ2-3; clone_size: NA; d_call: NA; cdr3_nt: TGTGCCAGCAGCCCTGACACCACAGATACGCAGTATTTT; cdr3_aa: CASSPDTTDTQYF
v_call: TRBV28; j_call: TRBJ1-1; clone_size: NA; d_call: NA; cdr3_nt: TGTGCCAGCAGTCTCCCGACAGGTTCGAACACTGAAGCTTTCTTT; cdr3_aa: CASSLPTGSNTEAFF
v_call: TRBV10-3; j_call: TRBJ2-3; clone_size: NA; d_call: TRBD2; cdr3_nt: TGTGCCATCAGTGAGCCTTCGGCGGGAGAGTCAGATACGCAGTATTTT; cdr3_aa: CAISEPSAGESDTQYF
v_call: TRBV3-1/TRBV3-2; j_call: TRBJ2-1; clone_size: NA; d_call: NA; cdr3_nt: TGTGCCAGCAGCCAAGATCCCGGGACCTACAATGAGCAGTTCTTC; cdr3_aa: CASSQDPGTYNEQFF
v_call: TRBV19; j_call: TRBJ1-1; clone_size: NA; d_call: TRBD1; cdr3_nt: TGTGCCAGTAGTCCGGGTTCGAGAGGGACAGGCTTAGCTTTCTTT; cdr3_aa: CASSPGSRGTGLAFF
v_call: TRBV5-8; j_call: TRBJ1-6; clone_size: NA; d_call: TRBD1; cdr3_nt: TGTGCCAGCAGCTCATTGGGGGGACAGGCGACCTCACCCCTCCACTTT; cdr3_aa: CASSSLGGQATSPLHF
v_call: TRBV10-3; j_call: TRBJ1-2; clone_size: many; d_call: TRBD1; cdr3_nt: TGTGCCATCAGTGAGTCTCCCGACAGGGGACAATTCAGTGGCTACACCTTC; cdr3_aa: CAISESPDRGQFSGYTF
v_call: TRBV28; j_call: TRBJ2-7; clone_size: NA; d_call: NA; cdr3_nt: TGTGCCAGCAGGATGGGGCTATCGGAGCAGTACTTC; cdr3_aa: CASRMGLSEQYF
v_call: TRBV9; j_call: TRBJ1-1; clone_size: NA; d_call: TRBD1; cdr3_nt: TGTGCCAGCAGCGTAGTAGCAGGGGGCACTGAAGCTTTCTTT; cdr3_aa: CASSVVAGGTEAFF
v_call: TRBV2; j_call: TRBJ2-7; clone_size: few; d_call: NA; cdr3_nt: TGTGCCAGCAGTGACAGGGATCCCTACGAGCAGTACTTC; cdr3_aa: CASSDRDPYEQYF
v_call: TRBV3-1/TRBV3-2; j_call: TRBJ1-3; clone_size: NA; d_call: NA; cdr3_nt: TGTGCCAGCAGCCAAGTTTTTTCTCTGGCTCCACATGGAAACACCATATATTTT; cdr3_aa: CASSQVFSLAPHGNTIYF
v_call: TRBV5-1; j_call: TRBJ1-2; clone_size: few; d_call: NA; cdr3_nt: TGCGCCAGCAGCTTGGACAGCACCTATGGCTACACCTTC; cdr3_aa: CASSLDSTYGYTF
v_call: TRBV18; j_call: TRBJ1-2; clone_size: NA; d_call: TRBD1; cdr3_nt: TGTGCCAGCTCAGGCTCGAGGGGGCGCAATGGCTACACCTTC; cdr3_aa: CASSGSRGRNGYTF
v_call: TRBV7-9; j_call: TRBJ1-4; clone_size: once; d_call: NA; cdr3_nt: TGTGCCAGCACTACCACGCTTAGTACCTCCGCAACTAATGAAAAACTGTTTTTT; cdr3_aa: CASTTTLSTSATNEKLFF
v_call: TRBV2; j_call: TRBJ2-7; clone_size: few; d_call: TRBD1; cdr3_nt: TGTGCCAGCAGTGGTCGGACAGGGGAGGCTGGCGAGCAGTACTTC; cdr3_aa: CASSGRTGEAGEQYF
v_call: TRBV13; j_call: TRBJ2-1; clone_size: NA; d_call: TRBD1; cdr3_nt: TGTGCCAGCAGCTCCGGGACAGCGTTGATACTAAATGAGCAGTTCTTC; cdr3_aa: CASSSGTALILNEQFF
v_call: TRBV9; j_call: TRBJ2-7; clone_size: once; d_call: NA; cdr3_nt: TGTGCCAGCAGCGTAGCTACTGCAGGCTACGAGCAGTACTTC; cdr3_aa: CASSVATAGYEQYF
v_call: TRBV19; j_call: TRBJ2-1; clone_size: few; d_call: NA; cdr3_nt: TGTGCCAGTAGTATAATCGCCGGTAACAATGAGCAGTTCTTC; cdr3_aa: CASSIIAGNNEQFF
v_call: TRBV27; j_call: TRBJ1-6; clone_size: NA; d_call: NA; cdr3_nt: TGTGCCAGCAGTTTTTCAGGGGTCGAGTCACCCCTCCACTTT; cdr3_aa: CASSFSGVESPLHF
v_call: TRBV30; j_call: TRBJ2-3; clone_size: NA; d_call: TRBD2; cdr3_nt: TGTGCCTGGAGTGTACCCCTACGTGCGGGAGGGCCTAGGGATACGCAGTATTTT; cdr3_aa: CAWSVPLRAGGPRDTQYF
v_call: TRBV27; j_call: TRBJ1-1; clone_size: NA; d_call: TRBD1; cdr3_nt: TGTGCCAGCAGTTTGGGAACAGGGGGCTTGAACACTGAAGCTTTCTTT; cdr3_aa: CASSLGTGGLNTEAFF
v_call: TRBV24-1; j_call: TRBJ2-1; clone_size: once; d_call: NA; cdr3_nt: TGTGCCACCAGTGATTTGCCGCGGACATTCGAACACTGGGAGGGGGATCTTGATGAGCAGTTCTTC; cdr3_aa: CATSDLPRTFEHWEGDLDEQFF
v_call: TRBV7-2; j_call: TRBJ2-5; clone_size: NA; d_call: NA; cdr3_nt: TGTGCCAGCAGCTTATCCAGAGGCTCCCAAGAGACCCAGTACTTC; cdr3_aa: CASSLSRGSQETQYF
v_call: TRBV15; j_call: TRBJ2-3; clone_size: NA; d_call: TRBD2; cdr3_nt: TGTGCCACCAGCAGAGGGGCTAGCGGGGGGAGCACAGATACGCAGTATTTT; cdr3_aa: CATSRGASGGSTDTQYF
v_call: TRBV10-3; j_call: TRBJ2-2; clone_size: NA; d_call: TRBD1; cdr3_nt: TGTGCCATCAGGGGGACAGGGCCGGAATTTACCGGGGAGCTGTTTTTT; cdr3_aa: CAIRGTGPEFTGELFF
v_call: TRBV19; j_call: TRBJ1-5; clone_size: NA; d_call: TRBD1; cdr3_nt: TGTGCCAGTAGTTGGGGGACAGGGAAGGACCAGCCCCAGCATTTT; cdr3_aa: CASSWGTGKDQPQHF
v_call: TRBV5-1; j_call: TRBJ1-6; clone_size: NA; d_call: TRBD1; cdr3_nt: TGCGCCAGCAGCTATTACAGGGGGCCAGAAAATTCACCCCTCCACTTT; cdr3_aa: CASSYYRGPENSPLHF
v_call: TRBV5-1; j_call: TRBJ2-1; clone_size: NA; d_call: TRBD1; cdr3_nt: TGCGCCAGCAGCTATGGGACAGACAAAAATGAGCAGTTCTTC; cdr3_aa: CASSYGTDKNEQFF
v_call: TRBV25-1; j_call: TRBJ1-2; clone_size: few; d_call: TRBD1; cdr3_nt: TGTGCCAGCAGTGAATATAACGTAACGAGGGACAGGCCGTATGGCTACACCTTC; cdr3_aa: CASSEYNVTRDRPYGYTF
v_call: TRBV7-9; j_call: TRBJ2-1; clone_size: NA; d_call: TRBD2; cdr3_nt: TGTGCCAGCAGCGAAAAGCGGGGGACGGTCTACAATGAGCAGTTCTTC; cdr3_aa: CASSEKRGTVYNEQFF
v_call: TRBV29-1; j_call: TRBJ2-7; clone_size: NA; d_call: TRBD1; cdr3_nt: TGCAGCGTCAACCGACAGGGGGCGGAAGAGCAGTACTTC; cdr3_aa: CSVNRQGAEEQYF
v_call: TRBV30; j_call: TRBJ2-3; clone_size: NA; d_call: TRBD1; cdr3_nt: TGTGCCTGGGGAGAACAGGGGGCAGATACGCAGTATTTT; cdr3_aa: CAWGEQGADTQYF
v_call: TRBV28; j_call: TRBJ2-1; clone_size: NA; d_call: TRBD2; cdr3_nt: TGTGCCAGCGGACTAGCGGGAGAAAGGTACAATGAGCAGTTCTTC; cdr3_aa: CASGLAGERYNEQFF
v_call: TRBV30; j_call: TRBJ2-7; clone_size: NA; d_call: NA; cdr3_nt: TGTGCCTGGAGTCGACTAGGTGGGGGCTACGAGCAGTACTTC; cdr3_aa: CAWSRLGGGYEQYF
v_call: TRBV25-1; j_call: TRBJ1-1; clone_size: NA; d_call: NA; cdr3_nt: TGTGCCAGCAGGGGAGCCACGGCGACTGAAGCTTTCTTT; cdr3_aa: CASRGATATEAFF
v_call: TRBV11-2; j_call: TRBJ2-7; clone_size: few; d_call: TRBD1; cdr3_nt: TGTGCCAGCAGCTTAGCGGGACAGGGGGGGTACGAGCAGTACTTC; cdr3_aa: CASSLAGQGGYEQYF
v_call: TRBV7-9; j_call: TRBJ1-3; clone_size: few; d_call: NA; cdr3_nt: TGTGCCAGCAGCTTAGGCTCTGGTGGGAGCTCTGGAAACACCATATATTTT; cdr3_aa: CASSLGSGGSSGNTIYF
v_call: TRBV12-3/TRBV12-4; j_call: TRBJ2-3; clone_size: NA; d_call: NA; cdr3_nt: TGTGCCAGCAGAGTCACGAGGGATACGCAGTATTTT; cdr3_aa: CASRVTRDTQYF
v_call: TRBV29-1; j_call: TRBJ1-1; clone_size: NA; d_call: NA; cdr3_nt: TGCAGCGTTGATGGGGGGTCGAACACTGAAGCTTTCTTT; cdr3_aa: CSVDGGSNTEAFF